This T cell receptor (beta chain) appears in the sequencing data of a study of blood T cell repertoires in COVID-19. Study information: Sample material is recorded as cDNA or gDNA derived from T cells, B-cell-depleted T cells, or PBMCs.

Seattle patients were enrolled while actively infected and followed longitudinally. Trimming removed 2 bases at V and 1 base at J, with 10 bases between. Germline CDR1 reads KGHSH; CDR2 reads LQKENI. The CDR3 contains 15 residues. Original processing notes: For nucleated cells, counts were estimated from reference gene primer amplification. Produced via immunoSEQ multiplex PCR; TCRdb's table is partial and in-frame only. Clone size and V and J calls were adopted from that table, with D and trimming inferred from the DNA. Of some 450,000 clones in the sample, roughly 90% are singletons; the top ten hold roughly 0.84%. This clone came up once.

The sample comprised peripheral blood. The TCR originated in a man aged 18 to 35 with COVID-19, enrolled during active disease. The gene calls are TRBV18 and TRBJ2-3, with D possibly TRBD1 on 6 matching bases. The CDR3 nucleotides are TGTGCCAGCTCACCAGGGGGACAACGCACAGATACGCAGTATTTT. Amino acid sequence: CASSPGGQRTDTQYF. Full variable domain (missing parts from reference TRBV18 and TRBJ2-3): NAGVMQNPRHLVRRRGQEARLRCSPMKGHSHVYWYRQLPEEGLKFMVYLQKENIIDESGMPKERFSAEFPKEGPSILRIQQVVRGDSAAYFCASSPGGQRTDTQYFGPGTRLTVL.